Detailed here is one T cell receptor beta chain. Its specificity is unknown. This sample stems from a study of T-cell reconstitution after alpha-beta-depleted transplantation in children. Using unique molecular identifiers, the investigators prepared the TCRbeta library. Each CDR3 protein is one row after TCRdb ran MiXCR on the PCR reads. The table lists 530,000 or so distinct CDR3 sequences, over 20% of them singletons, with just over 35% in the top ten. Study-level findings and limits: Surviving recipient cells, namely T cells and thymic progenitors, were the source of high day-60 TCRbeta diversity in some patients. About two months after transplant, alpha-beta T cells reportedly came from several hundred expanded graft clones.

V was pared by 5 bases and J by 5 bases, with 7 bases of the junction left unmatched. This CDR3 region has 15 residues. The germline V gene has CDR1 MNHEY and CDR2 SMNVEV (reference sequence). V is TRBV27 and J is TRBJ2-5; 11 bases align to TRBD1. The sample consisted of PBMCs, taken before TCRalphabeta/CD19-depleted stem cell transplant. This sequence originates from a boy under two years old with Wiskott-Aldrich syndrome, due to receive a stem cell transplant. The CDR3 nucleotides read TGTGCCAGCAGTCGACGGGACAGGGGGTACGAGACCCAGTACTTC. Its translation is CASSRRDRGYETQYF.